The 32 T cell receptor beta chains below all came from one sample that was sequenced in a study of shared T cell receptors in the human thymus. Method: immunoSEQ multiplex PCR; TCRdb's copy keeps in-frame clones and lacks some. The sample yields hundreds of thousands of clones, around 87% seen once. This same sample was also taken into another study, of human thymus T cells.

The sequenced sample consisted of thymocytes. These receptors came from a boy younger than two with a congenital heart defect.

The chain links TRBV7-2 to TRBJ2-1; TRBD2 agrees at 10 bases. This CDR3 is 18 amino acids long. CDR1 SGHTA and CDR2 FQGNSA come from the germline V gene. With 1 base clipped from V and 2 bases from J, the junction kept 8 bases outside the gene matches. The CDR3 DNA reads as TGTGCCAGCAGCTTAGATCTAGCGGGGGCCACCCCCTACAATGAGCAGTTCTTC. Protein sequence: CASSLDLAGATPYNEQFF.

This sequence joins TRBV5-6 and TRBJ2-7, with D possibly being TRBD1 (6 bases). The germline CDR1 and CDR2 sequences are SGHDT and YYEEEE. The V and J ends lost 4 bases and 0 bases respectively, with 14 bases between them. The CDR3 has 15 amino acids. DNA of the CDR3: TGTGCCAGCAGCATCGACAGGAAGAGCTCCTACGAGCAGTACTTC. This sequence encodes CASSIDRKSSYEQYF.

V and J are TRBV7-8 and TRBJ2-1; 7 bases are shared with TRBD1. The CDR3 contains 15 residues. Germline V lookup: CDR1 SGHVS, CDR2 FQNEAQ. J was trimmed by 8 bases and V by 0 bases; bases with no gene match: 7. The CDR3 spells CASSLATGVVDEQFF. In DNA form, the CDR3 reads TGTGCCAGCAGCTTAGCAACAGGGGTAGTCGATGAGCAGTTCTTC. The whole variable domain, remainder taken from reference TRBV7-8 and TRBJ2-1, is GAGVSQSPRYKVAKRGQDVALRCDPISGHVSLFWYQQALGQGPEFLTYFQNEAQLDKSGLPSDRFFAERPEGSVSTLKIQRTQQEDSAVYLCASSLATGVVDEQFFGPGTRLTVL.

The chain is built from TRBV7-6 and TRBJ2-2; possible D gene TRBD1, 7 bases. The CDR3 loop spans 15 amino acids. Trimming removed 3 bases from V and 7 bases from J, with 15 bases in between. CDR1 is SGHVS and CDR2 is FNYEAQ in the germline V gene. The CDR3 nucleotides are TGTGCCAGCAGCTTTCACCTCCAGGGGGGCGGGGAGCTGTTTTTT. Its translation is CASSFHLQGGGELFF.

Here the CDR3 reads CSAWGREQYF. CDR3 in DNA: TGCAGTGCGTGGGGCCGAGAGCAGTACTTC. The chain employs TRBV20-1 and TRBJ2-7; D is possibly TRBD1 (5 bases). CDR1 DFQATT and CDR2 SNEGSKA come from the germline V gene (reference sequence). V was shortened by 6 bases and J by 7 bases, with 10 bases between the two germline ends. The CDR3 spans 10 residues.

This clone was seen once. This chain links TRBV7-9 with TRBJ2-1, with TRBD2 matching 15 bases. V was clipped by 5 bases and J by 5 bases; unmatched bases: 10. The CDR3 length is 18 residues. CDR1 and CDR2 from the germline V gene are SEHNR and FQNEAQ (reference sequence). The CDR3 DNA sequence: TGTGCCAGCAGCCCATTAGGGTGGACTAGCGGGGGGGACAATGAGCAGTTCTTC. This gives the protein CASSPLGWTSGGDNEQFF.

This chain uses TRBV5-1 with TRBJ2-1; tentatively, D is TRBD2 (7 bases). CDR3 length: 16 amino acids. From germline, CDR1 is SGHRS and CDR2 YFSETQ. Between the trimmed V and J ends, which lost 0 bases and 8 bases, there was a span of 18 bases. In nucleotides, the CDR3 is TGCGCCAGCAGCTTGGCCGGAAGGGGGGGGTCCGATGAGCAGTTCTTC. This gives the protein CASSLAGRGGSDEQFF.

The J gene is TRBJ1-4, the V gene TRBV7-3; 7 bases map to TRBD1. The CDR3 runs to 17 residues. The trim removed 8 bases at V and 7 bases at J, leaving 19 bases unmatched. Germline lookup yields CDR1 SGHTA and CDR2 FQGTGA. CDR3 nucleotide sequence: TGTGCCAGCTTCCCCAGGACAGGCGCAGGCCAATTTGAAAAACTGTTTTTT. It yields the protein CASFPRTGAGQFEKLFF.

The rearrangement joins TRBV4-3 to TRBJ2-7, with 9 bases lining up with TRBD2. Looked up from germline, CDR1 is LGHNA and CDR2 is YSLEER. J was trimmed by 4 bases and V by 0 bases; bases with no gene match: 1. This CDR3 is built from 14 residues. The CDR3 protein is CASSQDSGRYEQYF. Here the CDR3 DNA reads TGCGCCAGCAGCCAAGATAGCGGGAGATACGAGCAGTACTTC.

This chain uses TRBV19 with TRBJ2-3; 7 bases fit TRBD2. CDR1 is LNHDA and CDR2 is SQIVND in the germline V gene (reference sequence). V lost 7 bases and J lost 0; bases outside the gene matches: 10. The CDR3 has 16 amino acids. CDR3 residues: CASNGGGNTSTDTQYF. CDR3 sequence (DNA): TGTGCCAGTAATGGCGGGGGTAACACTAGCACAGATACGCAGTATTTT.

This clone was observed once. The chain combines TRBV23-1 with TRBJ2-7; TRBD2 might be the D (5 bases). TRBV23-1 is given ORF status, its function remaining uncertain. The CDR3 has 15 residues. Trimming took 0 bases from V and 1 from J, leaving 10 bases between them. The CDR3 DNA sequence: TGCGCCAGCAGTCAATCTTCCCGGGATTCCTACGAGCAGTACTTC. Translating it yields CASSQSSRDSYEQYF.

The chain recombines TRBV12-1 with TRBJ2-7; no DNA check was done on the table's D call, TRBD2. TRBV12-1 is recorded as a pseudogene. The CDR3 extends over 15 amino acids. CDR3 nucleotide sequence: TGTGCCAGCAGCTTTAAGCGGGAGTCGTCCTACGAGCAGTACTTC. The encoded protein is CASSFKRESSYEQYF.

The rearrangement joins TRBV27 to TRBJ2-3; tentatively, D is TRBD2 (6 bases). Trimming stripped 2 bases from V and 1 base from J, with 19 bases between. The CDR3 length is 18 residues. CDR1 MNHEY and CDR2 SMNVEV come from the germline V gene (reference sequence). The CDR3 nucleotides are TGTGCCAGCAGTTTAATTAGCGGCCTCACCTCTGGCACAGATACGCAGTATTTT. Encoded protein: CASSLISGLTSGTDTQYF.

This chain joins TRBV19 and TRBJ2-1; D gene unclear. CDR3 length equals 12 residues. Germline V gene sequence: CDR1 LNHDA, CDR2 SQIVND (reference sequence). Trimming pared 3 bases from V and 11 bases from J, leaving 11 bases between. The CDR3 here is CASSIGVTQQFF. CDR3 DNA: TGTGCCAGTAGTATTGGAGTGACTCAGCAGTTCTTC.

The V and J genes are TRBV7-9 and TRBJ1-2, with D unclear. With 1 base removed from V and 6 bases from J, the gap between germline ends came to 12 bases. Germline V gene sequence: CDR1 SEHNR, CDR2 FQNEAQ (reference sequence). This CDR3 comprises 14 residues. The CDR3 nucleotides are TGTGCCAGCAGCTTAGTTTACAGAATTGATGGCTACACCTTC. Translation gives CASSLVYRIDGYTF.

The chain joins TRBV18 to TRBJ1-1; the match to TRBD1 covers 10 bases. The CDR3 consists of 18 residues. CDR1 is KGHSH and CDR2 is LQKENI in the germline V gene. V trimming: 0 bases; J trimming: 1 base; junction bases outside the gene matches: 8. CDR3 loop: CASSPPVGTGEWNTEAFF. CDR3 nucleotide sequence: TGTGCCAGCTCACCACCGGTTGGGACAGGGGAGTGGAACACTGAAGCTTTCTTT.

The chain recombines TRBV28 with TRBJ2-1; 8 positions match TRBD2. V shed 1 base and J 3 bases; nucleotides not matched to a gene: 11. The CDR3 consists of 18 residues. Looked up from germline, CDR1 is MDHEN and CDR2 is SYDVKM. DNA of the CDR3: TGTGCCAGCAGTTTATCAGCCGGACTAGCCGAGAGCTACAATGAGCAGTTCTTC. Translated, it gives CASSLSAGLAESYNEQFF.

The CDR3 nucleotides are TGTGCCAGCAGCGGACTCCCGACAGGGCGGGATGGCTACACCTTC. Translation gives CASSGLPTGRDGYTF. The chain uses TRBV6-1 and TRBJ1-2; 7 bases fit TRBD1. Unmatched junction bases numbered 13, after V lost 6 bases and J lost 6 bases. Germline V lookup: CDR1 MNHNS, CDR2 SASEGT. The CDR3 extends over 15 amino acids.

The V gene is TRBV28, the J gene TRBJ2-7, with TRBD2 matching over 11 bases. Germline V gene lookup returns CDR1 MDHEN and CDR2 SYDVKM. The CDR3 is made up of 16 amino acids. Trimming took 6 bases from V and 4 from J; bases not matched to a gene: 11. CDR3 sequence reads: CASRRPGLAARYEQYF. CDR3 nucleotides: TGTGCCAGCAGGCGCCCGGGACTAGCGGCAAGATACGAGCAGTACTTC. Using reference TRBV28 and TRBJ2-7 for the parts outside the CDR3, the full variable domain is DVKVTQSSRYLVKRTGEKVFLECVQDMDHENMFWYRQDPGLGLRLIYFSYDVKMKEKGDIPEGYSVSREKKERFSLILESASTNQTSMYLCASRRPGLAARYEQYFGPGTRLTVT.

The V and J genes are TRBV28 and TRBJ2-5, with D possibly matching TRBD2 (6 bases). Germline V gene sequence: CDR1 MDHEN, CDR2 SYDVKM. The V end was cut by 5 bases, the J end by 5 bases, with 6 bases between. This CDR3 has 11 amino acids. In DNA form, the CDR3 reads TGTGCCAGCAGTGGGAGGGAGACCCAGTACTTC. Translating it yields CASSGRETQYF.

This rearrangement joins TRBV11-2 to TRBJ2-6; D is perhaps TRBD1 (6 bases). Between the trimmed V and J ends, which lost 5 bases and 0 bases, there was a span of 11 bases. CDR1 and CDR2 (germline): SGHAT, FQNNGV. This CDR3 comprises 16 residues. The CDR3 sequence: CASSRTESSGANVLTF. CDR3 coding DNA: TGTGCCAGCAGCCGGACAGAGAGCTCTGGGGCCAACGTCCTGACTTTC.

The V and J genes are TRBV5-1 and TRBJ1-2; unclear D gene. Germline CDR1 SGHRS, CDR2 YFSETQ. There are 15 residues in the CDR3. With 1 base removed from V and 1 base from J, the gap between germline ends came to 11 bases. CDR3 residues: CASSLSRDNNYGYTF. In nucleotides, the CDR3 is TGCGCCAGCAGCTTGTCGCGGGATAATAACTATGGCTACACCTTC.

The gene calls are TRBV5-1 and TRBJ2-1; 10 bases map to TRBD2. This CDR3 contains 18 residues. Germline-derived CDR1 and CDR2 are SGHRS and YFSETQ. V shed 2 bases and J 5 bases; nucleotides not matched to a gene: 13. The chain's CDR3 is CASSFGLAGAILHNEQFF. DNA of the CDR3: TGCGCCAGCAGCTTCGGTCTAGCGGGGGCAATCCTACACAATGAGCAGTTCTTC.

The chain has TRBV11-2 and TRBJ2-7; 7 bases match TRBD2. Unmatched junction bases numbered 12, after V lost 1 base and J lost 6 bases. This CDR3 has 16 residues. CDR1 and CDR2 from the germline V gene are SGHAT and FQNNGV. In DNA form, the CDR3 reads TGTGCCAGCAGCTTAGGGGGGAGGCGGGAGATTGGCGAGCAGTACTTC. Translating gives CASSLGGRREIGEQYF.

The chain has TRBV7-9 and TRBJ2-6; TRBD1 aligns across 7 bases. V trimming: 0 bases; J trimming: 0 bases; junction bases outside the gene matches: 8. The CDR3 runs 19 residues. Germline CDR1 is SEHNR and CDR2 is FQNEAQ (reference sequence). The CDR3 DNA is TGTGCCAGCAGCTTAGCAAGGGGGCCACCTAACTCTGGGGCCAACGTCCTGACTTTC. It specifies CASSLARGPPNSGANVLTF.

This chain connects TRBV29-1 to TRBJ2-1, with D hard to call. V was trimmed by 7 bases and J by 6 bases, leaving 19 bases between them. CDR3 length equals 14 residues. Per germline, CDR1 SQVTM and CDR2 ANQGSEA. The CDR3 loop reads CSASLSVDFNEQFF. The CDR3 nucleotides are TGCAGCGCCTCTCTCAGCGTGGATTTCAATGAGCAGTTCTTC.

J is TRBJ1-4 and V is TRBV15; no clear D gene. CDR1 and CDR2 (germline): LNHNV, YYDKDF (reference sequence). The ends were cut back, 1 base at V and 5 bases at J, with 20 bases in the middle. This CDR3 is 18 amino acids long. CDR3 in DNA: TGTGCCACCAGCAGAGTCTCATCCTTCGGGTCCCCGAATGAAAAACTGTTTTTT. Encoded protein: CATSRVSSFGSPNEKLFF.

The CDR3 here is CASSQDGKRREGYEQYF. As DNA, the CDR3 is TGTGCCAGCAGCCAAGATGGGAAGCGGAGGGAGGGCTACGAGCAGTACTTC. V and J are TRBV14 and TRBJ2-7; 7 nucleotides align to TRBD2. The CDR3 has 17 amino acids. CDR1 is SGHDN, CDR2 FVKESK, per germline. V gave up 0 bases and J gave up 3 bases; unmatched junction bases: 11.

This clone was recorded once. This chain connects TRBV7-8 to TRBJ2-3; 10 bases are a match to TRBD1. This CDR3 is 17 amino acids long. Per germline, CDR1 SGHVS and CDR2 FQNEAQ. V was pared by 5 bases and J by 10 bases, with 18 bases of the junction left unmatched. The CDR3 loop is CASSVPGTGVPRGAQYF. CDR3 in DNA: TGTGCCAGCAGCGTACCCGGGACAGGGGTTCCCAGGGGTGCGCAGTATTTT.

V usage is TRBV5-4 and J usage is TRBJ1-1; D not resolved. Germline V lookup: CDR1 SGHNT, CDR2 YYREEE (reference sequence). CDR3 size: 15 residues. V was shortened by 0 bases and J by 4 bases, with 13 bases between the two germline ends. The DNA for the CDR3 is TGTGCCAGCAGCTTGGCCCAGGAGGATAGCACTGAAGCTTTCTTT. Amino acids: CASSLAQEDSTEAFF.

The chain is built from TRBV5-4 and TRBJ2-7; perhaps TRBD1 as D (5 bases). The CDR3 covers 16 residues. Germline V gene sequence: CDR1 SGHNT, CDR2 YYREEE (reference sequence). Trimming cost V 1 base and J 0 bases, with 14 bases left between them. The CDR3 DNA sequence: TGTGCCAGCAGCTTGAGCCCAGAAGACAGCTCCTACGAGCAGTACTTC. The encoded protein is CASSLSPEDSSYEQYF.

This sequence joins TRBV7-2 and TRBJ2-5; weak D call: TRBD2 (5 bases). The V and J ends lost 5 bases and 3 bases respectively, with 13 bases between them. Germline CDR1 is SGHTA and CDR2 is FQGNSA. The length of the CDR3 is 14 residues. CDR3 in amino acids: CASSRTREEETQYF. CDR3 nucleotides: TGTGCCAGCAGCCGAACTAGAGAGGAAGAGACCCAGTACTTC.